This T cell receptor (beta chain) was sequenced in a study of neurological immune-mediated disorders. V shed 4 bases, J shed 4 bases, and the junction held 6 bases outside the gene matches. This CDR3 is 14 amino acids long. Looked up from germline, CDR1 is SGHRS and CDR2 is YFSETQ. Turning to this clonotype: Its antigen remains unidentified.

TCRdb ran MiXCR on the 5' RACE reads and lists one entry per CDR3 protein. The sample yields tens of thousands of distinct CDR3 sequences, around 4.5% seen once. Points from the study as a whole: No CDR3 amino acid sequences were shared by expanded clones across subjects, suggesting private repertoires in all groups.

Unsorted libraries were derived from 2 million PBMCs stored at -80 C. The TCR was taken from a woman aged 55-70 years with multiple sclerosis. The V gene is TRBV5-1, the J gene TRBJ2-3; 7 bases fit TRBD2. Sequencing was done on a sample of PBMCs. The CDR3 here is CASSPRGDPDTQYF. The CDR3 DNA reads as TGCGCCAGCAGCCCCCGGGGGGACCCAGATACGCAGTATTTT.